This is a list of T cell receptor beta chains from one sample in a study of blood T cell repertoires in COVID-19. Using immunoSEQ multiplex PCR, the repertoire was profiled, and TCRdb retains in-frame clones only, with some absent. The table shows over 75,000 clones, with roughly 80% occurring only once. The source material was peripheral blood. The receptors were sampled from a human donor in a cohort sampled during active COVID-19. Both conserved end residues are part of each CDR3.

V	J	CDR3
TRBV6-2/TRBV6-3	TRBJ2-3	CASSYPNTDTQYF
TRBV12-3/TRBV12-4	TRBJ2-2	CASRQGAGELFF
TRBV5-6	TRBJ1-1	CASSLNRGRTEAFF
TRBV4-2	TRBJ1-3	CASSQVQFSGNTIYF
TRBV5-1	TRBJ2-1	CASSLEGGASGRASSYNEQFF
TRBV4-2	TRBJ2-7	CASSQDVGVANEQYF
TRBV6-2/TRBV6-3	TRBJ1-5	CASSYWGQGGNQPQHF
TRBV3-1/TRBV3-2	TRBJ1-2	CASSQWEEDGYTF
TRBV11-2	TRBJ1-5	CASSPDRGGNQPQHF
TRBV29-1	TRBJ2-5	CSVVGGARETQYF
TRBV6-2/TRBV6-3	TRBJ2-3	CASSYDRRGGTSTDTQYF
TRBV28	TRBJ2-7	CASSLRGGHEQYF
TRBV2	TRBJ2-1	CASNWQGDNEQFF
TRBV5-8	TRBJ2-7	CASSLVRSGTYEQYF
TRBV6-5	TRBJ1-2	CASFRDTLYGYTF
TRBV7-2	TRBJ1-4	CASSRTTGEKLFF
TRBV6-5	TRBJ1-1	CASSYFRQGNTEAFF
TRBV5-4	TRBJ1-4	CASSGPRTGNEKLFF
TRBV9	TRBJ2-7	CASSVGTGSSYEQYF
TRBV7-2	TRBJ1-1	CASSRQDFMNTEAFF
TRBV5-1	TRBJ2-1	CASSVPSSNSYNEQFF
TRBV29-1	TRBJ1-2	CSVGDRGHYGYTF
TRBV14	TRBJ1-2	CASSLSTGGNYGYTF
TRBV7-9	TRBJ1-6	CASRRDSFQPYNSPLHF
TRBV19	TRBJ2-5	CASSLDGGVQTQYF
TRBV7-7	TRBJ2-5	CASSLDRGLQETQYF
TRBV30	TRBJ2-3	CAWSLDSNTQYF
TRBV29-1	TRBJ1-5	CSVAGQGASQPQHF
TRBV10-3	TRBJ2-7	CAISNQGYEQYF
TRBV11-2	TRBJ1-2	CASSLRDFYGYTF
TRBV7-2	TRBJ1-3	CASSLVSGDHGNTIYF
TRBV25-1	TRBJ2-2	CASQNPTGVRDTGELFF
TRBV9	TRBJ2-1	CASTGGSYNEQFF
TRBV10-3	TRBJ2-7	CAIEEQGAHEQYF
TRBV4-1	TRBJ2-1	CASSQGRLAGRYNEQFF
TRBV12-3/TRBV12-4	TRBJ1-1	CASRSTENTEAFF